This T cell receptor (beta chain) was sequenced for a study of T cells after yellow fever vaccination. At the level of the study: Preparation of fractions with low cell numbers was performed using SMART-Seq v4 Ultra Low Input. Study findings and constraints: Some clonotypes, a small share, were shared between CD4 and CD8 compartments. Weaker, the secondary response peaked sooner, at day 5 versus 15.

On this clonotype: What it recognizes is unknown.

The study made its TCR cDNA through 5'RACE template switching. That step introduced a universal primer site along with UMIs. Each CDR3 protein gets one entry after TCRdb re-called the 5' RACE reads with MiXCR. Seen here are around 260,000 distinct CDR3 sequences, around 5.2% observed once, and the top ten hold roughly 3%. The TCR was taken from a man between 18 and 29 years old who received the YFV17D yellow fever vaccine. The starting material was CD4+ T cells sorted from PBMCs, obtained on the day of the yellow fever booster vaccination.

CDR3 sequence: CASSQDGLGTEAFF. The CDR3 DNA reads as TGCGCCAGCAGCCAAGATGGGTTGGGGACTGAAGCTTTCTTT. The rearrangement links TRBV4-1 to TRBJ1-1; no clear D. The CDR3 runs 14 residues. Germline V gives CDR1 MGHRA, CDR2 YSYEKL. The V and J ends lost 0 bases and 5 bases respectively, with 10 bases between them.